This T cell receptor (beta chain) was sequenced during a study of blood T cell repertoires in COVID-19. Study-wide context: The United States, Italy and Spain provided the acute and convalescent COVID-19 samples.

The repertoire was sequenced with immunoSEQ multiplex PCR; TCRdb's copy has only in-frame clones and lacks some. The sample lists about 220,000 clones, 83% seen once, with about 2.5% in the top ten. Germline V gene lookup returns CDR1 SGHDT and CDR2 YYEEEE. There are 11 residues in the CDR3. The V end was cut by 1 base, the J end by 7 bases, with 5 bases between. Sequencing was performed on peripheral blood. The chain couples TRBV5-6 to TRBJ1-2; D unresolved. The sequence derives from a woman aged 40 to 50 with active or convalescent COVID-19. The CDR3 is CASSLNGGYTF. Here the CDR3 DNA reads TGTGCCAGCAGCTTGAACGGTGGCTACACCTTC.